Here is one TCR beta chain with its context. V shed 5 bases, J shed 9 bases, and the junction held 9 bases outside the gene matches. There are 15 residues in the CDR3. The germline CDR1 and CDR2 sequences are MNHEY and SVGAGI. This table comes from immunoSEQ multiplex PCR, and its TCRdb copy is limited to in-frame clones, with some not included. Among around 60,000 clones listed, over 75% were seen once. The entry originates in a study of blood T cell repertoires in COVID-19. This receptor was identified in a human donor in a cohort sampled during active COVID-19. The J gene is TRBJ2-2, the V gene TRBV6-5; TRBD2 matches 10 bases. The specimen was peripheral blood. The CDR3 spells CASSPQRGGVWELFF. CDR3 DNA: TGTGCCAGCAGTCCTCAGCGGGGGGGAGTCTGGGAGCTGTTTTTT.